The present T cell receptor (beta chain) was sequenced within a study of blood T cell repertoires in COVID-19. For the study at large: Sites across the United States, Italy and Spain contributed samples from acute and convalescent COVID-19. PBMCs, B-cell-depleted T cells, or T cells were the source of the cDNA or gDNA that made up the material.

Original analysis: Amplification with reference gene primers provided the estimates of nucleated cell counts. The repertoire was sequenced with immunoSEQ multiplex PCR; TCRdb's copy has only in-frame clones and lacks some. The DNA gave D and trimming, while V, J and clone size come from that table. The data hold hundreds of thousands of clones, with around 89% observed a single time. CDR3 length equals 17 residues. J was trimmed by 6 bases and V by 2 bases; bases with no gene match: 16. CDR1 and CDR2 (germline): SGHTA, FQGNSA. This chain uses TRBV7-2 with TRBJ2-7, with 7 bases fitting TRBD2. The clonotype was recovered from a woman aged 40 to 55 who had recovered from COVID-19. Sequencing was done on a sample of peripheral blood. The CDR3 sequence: CASSLWVGSGTGGEQYF. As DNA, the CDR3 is TGTGCCAGCAGCTTATGGGTGGGGAGTGGGACGGGAGGCGAGCAGTACTTC.